This is a list of T cell receptor beta chains from one sample in a study of graft-versus-host responses after intestinal transplantation. For these receptors, no antigen is known. Clones were sequenced by immunoSEQ multiplex PCR, and TCRdb holds only the in-frame ones, with some missing. The table includes approximately 90,000 clones, roughly 92% detected once. The input for sequencing was unstimulated CD8+ T cells sorted from spleen or lymph node cells, taken before transplant. The receptors stem from a human donor who was the organ donor for an intestinal transplant. Both conserved end residues are part of each CDR3. The D gene is left open where the match is weak. The size of a clone is reported for some rows only, either as once, few or many, or as a class for expanded clones.

D gene	V gene	J gene	clone size	CDR3 protein	CDR3 DNA
-	TRBV4-2	TRBJ2-1	-	CASSQDTGLSGTPSLRASFF	TGTGCCAGCAGCCAAGACACGGGGTTATCGGGGACACCCTCTCTCAGGGCGTCGTTCTTC
-	TRBV28	TRBJ1-1	-	CASSFNGEVTEAFF	TGTGCCAGCAGCTTCAACGGGGAAGTCACTGAAGCTTTCTTT
TRBD1	TRBV5-4	TRBJ2-3	-	CASSDGPGQGVLDTQYF	TGTGCCAGCAGCGATGGACCGGGACAGGGTGTTTTGGATACGCAGTATTTT
TRBD2	TRBV7-9	TRBJ2-1	-	CASRGLAGLMNEQFF	TGTGCCAGCAGGGGACTAGCGGGGCTAATGAATGAGCAGTTCTTC
-	TRBV7-9	TRBJ1-2	-	CASSLSSWGTYGYTF	TGTGCCAGCAGCTTATCCAGCTGGGGCACCTATGGCTACACCTTC
-	TRBV5-1	TRBJ2-5	-	CASSFSTETQYF	TGCGCCAGCAGCTTCAGTACGGAGACCCAGTACTTC
-	TRBV7-8	TRBJ2-3	-	CASSLEAFLRFIDTQYF	TGTGCCAGCAGCCTTGAGGCGTTCTTAAGGTTTATAGATACGCAGTATTTT
-	TRBV7-9	TRBJ2-2	-	CASSLAPGLDTGELFF	TGTGCCAGCAGCTTAGCGCCGGGACTCGACACCGGGGAGCTGTTTTTT
TRBD1	TRBV28	TRBJ2-2	-	CASHHRDSSPGELFF	TGTGCCAGCCATCACCGGGACAGTAGCCCCGGGGAGCTGTTTTTT
-	TRBV7-9	TRBJ2-3	once	CASSSLEGTQYF	TGTGCCAGCAGCTCGTTAGAGGGTACGCAGTATTTT
TRBD1	TRBV5-4	TRBJ2-7	-	CASAPGDSYYEQYF	TGTGCCAGCGCCCCCGGGGACAGTTACTACGAGCAGTACTTC
TRBD2	TRBV27	TRBJ2-1	-	CASSLTGGVNEQFF	TGTGCCAGCAGTTTAACGGGGGGGGTTAATGAGCAGTTCTTC
TRBD2	TRBV7-2	TRBJ2-7	few	CANRRGDAYEQYF	TGTGCCAATAGGCGGGGGGATGCCTACGAGCAGTACTTC
-	TRBV29-1	TRBJ1-2	-	CSAASGHYGYTF	TGCAGCGCCGCATCAGGGCACTATGGCTACACCTTC
-	TRBV28	TRBJ2-7	-	CASSLFGEGDYEQYF	TGTGCCAGCAGTTTATTCGGCGAGGGAGACTACGAGCAGTACTTC
-	TRBV7-6	TRBJ2-2	-	CASGPGAGELFF	TGTGCCAGCGGCCCCGGGGCCGGGGAGCTGTTTTTT
-	TRBV7-2	TRBJ2-3	-	CASTEYLALAADTQYF	TGTGCCAGCACCGAATACCTAGCCTTGGCAGCAGATACGCAGTATTTT